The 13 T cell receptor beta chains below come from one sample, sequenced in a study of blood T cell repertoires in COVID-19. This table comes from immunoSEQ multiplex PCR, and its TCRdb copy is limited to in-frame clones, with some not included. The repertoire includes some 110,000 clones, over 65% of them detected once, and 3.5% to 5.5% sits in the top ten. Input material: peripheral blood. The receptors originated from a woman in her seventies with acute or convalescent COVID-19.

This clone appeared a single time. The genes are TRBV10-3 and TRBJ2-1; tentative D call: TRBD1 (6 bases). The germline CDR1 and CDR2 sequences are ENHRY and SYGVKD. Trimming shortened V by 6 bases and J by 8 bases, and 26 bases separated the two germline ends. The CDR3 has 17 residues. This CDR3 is CAISPQGTKINGDEQFF. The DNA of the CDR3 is TGTGCCATCAGCCCCCAGGGGACAAAGATTAATGGGGATGAGCAGTTCTTC.

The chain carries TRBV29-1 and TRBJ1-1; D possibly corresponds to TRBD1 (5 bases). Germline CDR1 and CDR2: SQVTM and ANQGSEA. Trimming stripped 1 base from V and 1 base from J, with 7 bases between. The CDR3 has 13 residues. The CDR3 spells CSVEVQENTEAFF. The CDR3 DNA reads TGCAGCGTTGAAGTACAGGAGAACACTGAAGCTTTCTTT.

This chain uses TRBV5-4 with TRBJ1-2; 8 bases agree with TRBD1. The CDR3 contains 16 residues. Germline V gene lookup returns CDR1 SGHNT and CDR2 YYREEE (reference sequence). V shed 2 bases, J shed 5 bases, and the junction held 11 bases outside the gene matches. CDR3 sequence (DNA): TGTGCCAGCAGCTTAGGACAGGGAAGGTCCCGTTATGGCTACACCTTC. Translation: CASSLGQGRSRYGYTF.

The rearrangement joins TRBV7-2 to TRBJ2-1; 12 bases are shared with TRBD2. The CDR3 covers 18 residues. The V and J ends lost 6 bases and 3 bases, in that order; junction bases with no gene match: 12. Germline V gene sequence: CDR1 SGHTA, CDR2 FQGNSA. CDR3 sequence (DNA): TGTGCCAGCAGTCCGGAGAATCTAGCGGGGGGGAGCTACAATGAGCAGTTCTTC. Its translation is CASSPENLAGGSYNEQFF.

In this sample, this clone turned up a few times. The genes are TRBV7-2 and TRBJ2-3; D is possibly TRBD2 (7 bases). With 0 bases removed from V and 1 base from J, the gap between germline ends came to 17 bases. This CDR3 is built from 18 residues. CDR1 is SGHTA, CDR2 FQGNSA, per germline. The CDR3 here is CASSLAPGGSGGTDTQYF. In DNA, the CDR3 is TGTGCCAGCAGCTTAGCCCCGGGGGGCTCCGGAGGCACAGATACGCAGTATTTT.

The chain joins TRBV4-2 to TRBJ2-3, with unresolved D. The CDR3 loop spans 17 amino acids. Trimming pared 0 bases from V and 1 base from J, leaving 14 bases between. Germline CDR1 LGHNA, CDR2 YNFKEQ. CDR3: CASSQDFPAGGTDTQYF. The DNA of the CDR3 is TGTGCCAGCAGCCAAGATTTCCCGGCAGGTGGCACAGATACGCAGTATTTT.

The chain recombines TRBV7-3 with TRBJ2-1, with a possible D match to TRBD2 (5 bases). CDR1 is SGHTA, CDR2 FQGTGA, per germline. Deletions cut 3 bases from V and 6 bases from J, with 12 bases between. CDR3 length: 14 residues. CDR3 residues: CASSFVGDFNEQFF. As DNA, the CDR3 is TGTGCCAGCAGCTTCGTCGGGGATTTCAATGAGCAGTTCTTC.

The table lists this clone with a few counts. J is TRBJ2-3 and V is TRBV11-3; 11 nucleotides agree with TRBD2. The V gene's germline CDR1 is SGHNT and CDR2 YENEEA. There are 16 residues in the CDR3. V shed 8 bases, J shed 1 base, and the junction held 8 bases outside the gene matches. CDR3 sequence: CASGSGGAVGTDTQYF. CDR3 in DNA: TGTGCCAGCGGTAGCGGGGGGGCGGTCGGCACAGATACGCAGTATTTT.

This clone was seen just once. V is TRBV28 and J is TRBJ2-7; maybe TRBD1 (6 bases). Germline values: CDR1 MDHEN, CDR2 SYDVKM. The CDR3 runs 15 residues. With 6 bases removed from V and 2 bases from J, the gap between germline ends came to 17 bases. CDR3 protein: CASRAGTYRPYEQYV. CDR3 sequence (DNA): TGTGCCAGCAGGGCTGGGACATACAGACCCTACGAGCAGTACGTC.

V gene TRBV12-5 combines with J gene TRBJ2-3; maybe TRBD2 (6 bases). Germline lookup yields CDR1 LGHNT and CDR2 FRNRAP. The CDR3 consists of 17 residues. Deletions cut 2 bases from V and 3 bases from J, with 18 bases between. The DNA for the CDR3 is TGTGCTAGTGGTTTGCAGTTTGGTCCGGAGGGGACAGATACGCAGTATTTT. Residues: CASGLQFGPEGTDTQYF.

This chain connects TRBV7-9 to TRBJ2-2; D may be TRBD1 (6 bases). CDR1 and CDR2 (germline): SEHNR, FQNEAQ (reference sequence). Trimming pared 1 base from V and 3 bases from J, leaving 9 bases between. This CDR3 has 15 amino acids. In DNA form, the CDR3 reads TGTGCCAGCAGCTTAGTAAGGACAGACACCGGGGAGCTGTTTTTT. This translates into CASSLVRTDTGELFF. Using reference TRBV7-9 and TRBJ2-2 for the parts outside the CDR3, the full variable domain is DTGVSQNPRHKITKRGQNVTFRCDPISEHNRLYWYRQTLGQGPEFLTYFQNEAQLEKSRLLSDRFSAERPKGSFSTLEIQRTEQGDSAMYLCASSLVRTDTGELFFGEGSRLTVL.

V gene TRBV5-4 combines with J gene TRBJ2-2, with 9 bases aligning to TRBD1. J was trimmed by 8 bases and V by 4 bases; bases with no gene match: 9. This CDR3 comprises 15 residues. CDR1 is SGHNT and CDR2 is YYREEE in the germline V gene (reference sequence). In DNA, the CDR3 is TGTGCCAGCAGCCGGGACAGGGCGAAGGTTGGGGAGCTGTTTTTT. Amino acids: CASSRDRAKVGELFF.

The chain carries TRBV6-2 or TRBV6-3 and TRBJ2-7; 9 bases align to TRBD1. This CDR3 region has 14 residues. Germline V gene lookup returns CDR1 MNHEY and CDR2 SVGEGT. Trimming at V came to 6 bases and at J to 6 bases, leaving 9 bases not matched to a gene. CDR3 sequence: CASSQDRGPFEQYV. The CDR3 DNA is TGTGCCAGCAGCCAGGACAGGGGTCCCTTCGAGCAGTACGTC.